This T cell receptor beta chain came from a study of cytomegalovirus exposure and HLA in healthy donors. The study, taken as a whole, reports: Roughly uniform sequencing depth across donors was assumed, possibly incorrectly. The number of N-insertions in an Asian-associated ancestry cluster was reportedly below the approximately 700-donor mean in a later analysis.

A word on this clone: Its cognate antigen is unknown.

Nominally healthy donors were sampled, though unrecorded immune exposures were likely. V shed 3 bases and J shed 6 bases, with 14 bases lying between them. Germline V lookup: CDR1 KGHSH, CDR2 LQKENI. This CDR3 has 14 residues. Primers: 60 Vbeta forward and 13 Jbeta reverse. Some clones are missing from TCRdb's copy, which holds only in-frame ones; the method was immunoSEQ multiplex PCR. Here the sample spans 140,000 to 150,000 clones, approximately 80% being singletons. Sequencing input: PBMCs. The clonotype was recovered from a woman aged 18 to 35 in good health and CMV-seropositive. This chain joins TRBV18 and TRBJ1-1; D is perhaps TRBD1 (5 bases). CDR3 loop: CASSPFTDSSEAFF. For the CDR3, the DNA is TGTGCCAGCTCACCTTTTACCGACAGTTCTGAAGCTTTCTTT.